This entry is about one T cell receptor beta chain. This entry belongs to a study of blood T cell repertoires in COVID-19. Study information: Samples representing acute and convalescent COVID-19 were sourced from the United States, Italy and Spain.

V shed 10 bases, J shed 6 bases, and the junction held 12 bases outside the gene matches. The CDR3 is 15 amino acids. Germline assignment: CDR1 ENHRY and CDR2 SYGVKD. Clinical histories supplied by participants themselves formed the basis of cohort assignment. Clones were sequenced by immunoSEQ multiplex PCR, and TCRdb holds only the in-frame ones, with some missing. The data contain about 230,000 clones, over 85% of them singletons. The receptor comes from a woman in her 30s with acute COVID-19. Material: PBMCs or T cells enriched from blood (not recorded which). The chain has TRBV10-3 and TRBJ1-4; 9 nucleotides agree with TRBD1. Here the CDR3 reads CATRGGGQGYEKLFF. In DNA, the CDR3 is TGTGCCACGCGAGGGGGGGGACAGGGATATGAAAAACTGTTTTTT.